Shown below are 22 T cell receptor beta chains from a single sample sequenced in a study of identical twins. TCRdb reprocessed the 5' RACE reads via MiXCR and lists one record per CDR3 protein. The table lists some 440,000 distinct CDR3 sequences, 24% of them singletons. These data also featured in a second study, about T cells expressing NK-cell markers.

The sample taken for sequencing was CD4+ T cells sorted from blood. These receptors all stem from a woman aged 18-30 years in good health.

This clonotype came up a few times. The genes are TRBV16 and TRBJ2-6, with D possibly being TRBD2 (5 bases). Germline V gives CDR1 KGHSY, CDR2 FQNENV. Trimming shortened V by 4 bases and J by 3 bases, and 10 bases separated the two germline ends. The CDR3 runs to 15 residues. The CDR3 loop is CASSPRGGGANVLTF. The CDR3 nucleotides are TGTGCCAGCAGCCCCCGGGGTGGTGGGGCCAACGTCCTGACTTTC.

The genes are TRBV12-3 or TRBV12-4 and TRBJ1-1, with 8 nucleotides matching TRBD1. The V segment lost 1 base and the J segment 6 bases; nucleotides outside the gene matches: 7. This CDR3 comprises 15 residues. The CDR3 coding sequence is TGTGCCAGCAGTTTAGGACAGGGGTTCGACGCTGAAGCTTTCTTT. Translating gives CASSLGQGFDAEAFF.

V and J are TRBV2 and TRBJ2-7, with TRBD2 matching over 12 bases. V was clipped by 4 bases and J by 5 bases; unmatched bases: 3. Germline lookup yields CDR1 SNHLY and CDR2 FYNNEI. The CDR3 has 14 amino acids. The CDR3 here is CASSVLAGGHEQYF. The CDR3 DNA sequence: TGTGCCAGCAGTGTGCTAGCGGGAGGGCACGAGCAGTACTTC.

The genes are TRBV10-2 and TRBJ2-6; 7 bases fit TRBD1. CDR1 is WSHSY and CDR2 is SAAADI in the germline V gene. Trimming at V came to 8 bases and at J to 2 bases, leaving 15 bases not matched to a gene. The CDR3 sequence is 18 residues long. CDR3 protein: CASRNRGQAAAGANVLTF. The CDR3 DNA reads as TGCGCCAGCCGGAACCGAGGACAGGCGGCGGCTGGGGCCAACGTCCTGACTTTC.

The rearrangement links TRBV11-2 to TRBJ1-1, with unresolved D. V was trimmed by 3 bases and J by 4 bases, leaving 9 bases between them. This CDR3 contains 13 residues. CDR1 SGHAT and CDR2 FQNNGV come from the germline V gene. This chain's CDR3 is CASSFERGTEAFF. CDR3 DNA sequence: TGTGCCAGCAGCTTCGAGCGGGGCACTGAAGCTTTCTTT.

This chain connects TRBV6-5 to TRBJ2-7, with D possibly TRBD2 on 6 matching bases. V lost 6 bases, J lost 0 bases, and 18 bases lay in between. Germline V lookup: CDR1 MNHEY, CDR2 SVGAGI. The CDR3 spans 16 residues. Here the CDR3 DNA reads TGTGCCAGCAGATACACTCTAGCTAGCGACTCCTACGAGCAGTACTTC. Its protein is CASRYTLASDSYEQYF.

The rearrangement joins TRBV9 to TRBJ2-5; D may be TRBD1 or TRBD2 (7 bases each). Trimming cost V 4 bases and J 9 bases, with 22 bases left between them. This CDR3 comprises 15 residues. Germline CDR1 and CDR2: SGDLS and YYNGEE. CDR3 protein: CASSTGGQDRGAQYF. For the CDR3, the DNA is TGTGCCAGCAGCACCGGAGGACAGGACCGGGGGGCCCAGTACTTC. Together with reference TRBV9 and TRBJ2-5, the CDR3 gives the full variable domain: DSGVTQTPKHLITATGQRVTLRCSPRSGDLSVYWYQQSLDQGLQFLIQYYNGEERAKGNILERFSAQQFPDLHSELNLSSLELGDSALYFCASSTGGQDRGAQYFGPGTRLLVL.

Only a few counts were recorded for this clonotype. This chain joins TRBV5-5 and TRBJ2-4, with a possible D match to TRBD2 (5 bases). Germline CDR1 is SGHKS and CDR2 is YYEKEE (reference sequence). The CDR3 sequence is 13 residues long. V was shortened by 4 bases and J by 7 bases, with 12 bases between the two germline ends. CDR3 bases: TGTGCCAGCAGCCTGAACCGGGGTAACATTCAGTACTTC. It is translated as CASSLNRGNIQYF.

This clonotype was counted between two and nine times. The V call is TRBV10-3, the J call TRBJ1-1; D remains unclear. Trimming removed 2 bases from V and 4 bases from J, with 5 bases in between. Germline CDR1 and CDR2: ENHRY and SYGVKD. This CDR3 has 12 amino acids. In DNA form, the CDR3 reads TGTGCCATCAGTGAGGGGAGCACTGAAGCTTTCTTT. Amino acids: CAISEGSTEAFF.

Only a few counts were recorded for this clonotype. The CDR3: CASSLPGTYSNQPQHF. The CDR3 region has the DNA TGTGCCAGCAGTTTACCGGGTACCTATAGCAATCAGCCCCAGCATTTT. V usage is TRBV12-3 or TRBV12-4 and J usage is TRBJ1-5, with D uncertain. Trimming took off 2 bases at V and 0 bases at J, with 11 bases between the two ends. The CDR3 is made up of 16 amino acids.

The chain links TRBV7-3 to TRBJ1-2; weak D call: TRBD1 (6 bases). The V gene lost 5 bases and the J gene lost 6 bases, with 19 bases spanning the gap. Germline V gene lookup returns CDR1 SGHTA and CDR2 FQGTGA. This CDR3 has 15 residues. The CDR3 loop reads CASSHRGGASNGYTF. CDR3 DNA sequence: TGTGCCAGCAGCCACCGGGGGGGGGCAAGTAATGGCTACACCTTC. Drawing the rest from reference TRBV7-3 and TRBJ1-2, the complete variable domain is GAGVSQTPSNKVTEKGKYVELRCDPISGHTALYWYRQSLGQGPEFLIYFQGTGAADDSGLPNDRFFAVRPEGSVSTLKIQRTERGDSAVYLCASSHRGGASNGYTFGSGTRLTVV.

This chain links TRBV5-1 with TRBJ1-1; D ambiguous. Germline V gives CDR1 SGHRS, CDR2 YFSETQ. This CDR3 comprises 14 residues. Trimming cost V 5 bases and J 0 bases, with 11 bases left between them. This CDR3 is CASRSAYMNTEAFF. The CDR3 DNA sequence: TGCGCCAGCAGATCTGCGTACATGAACACTGAAGCTTTCTTT.

The chain links TRBV11-2 to TRBJ2-7; 9 bases agree with TRBD2. With 7 bases clipped from V and 4 bases from J, the junction kept 11 bases outside the gene matches. Germline CDR1 SGHAT, CDR2 FQNNGV. This CDR3 contains 15 residues. CDR3 protein: CASTLSPSGAYEQYF. CDR3 sequence (DNA): TGTGCCAGCACCCTTAGTCCTAGCGGGGCTTACGAGCAGTACTTC. Together with reference TRBV11-2 and TRBJ2-7, the CDR3 gives the full variable domain: EAGVAQSPRYKIIEKRQSVAFWCNPISGHATLYWYQQILGQGPKLLIQFQNNGVVDDSQLPKDRFSAERLKGVDSTLKIQPAKLEDSAVYLCASTLSPSGAYEQYFGPGTRLTVT.

J is TRBJ2-7 and V is TRBV25-1; unclear D gene. This CDR3 has 12 amino acids. V was pared by 5 bases and J by 3 bases, with 8 bases between. CDR1 MGHDK and CDR2 SYGVNS come from the germline V gene. CDR3 nucleotides: TGTGCCAGCAGTCTTACCATCTACGAGCAGTACTTC. Amino acids: CASSLTIYEQYF.

The chain joins TRBV12-3 or TRBV12-4 to TRBJ2-1, with TRBD2 identical over 11 bases. V dropped 10 bases and J dropped 8; count of bases not matched to a gene: 10. The CDR3 is made up of 14 amino acids. The CDR3 DNA is TGTGCCACCACCACTAGCGGGAGATGGGATGAGCAGTTCTTC. Protein product: CATTTSGRWDEQFF.

The rearrangement uses TRBV7-2 and TRBJ2-1; the match to TRBD2 covers 7 bases. This CDR3 region has 14 residues. The germline V gene has CDR1 SGHTA and CDR2 FQGNSA. V shed 3 bases and J 7 bases; nucleotides not matched to a gene: 6. In nucleotides, the CDR3 is TGTGCCAGCAGCTTGATCGGGGGGTGGAATGAGCAGTTCTTC. Its translation: CASSLIGGWNEQFF.

The chain couples TRBV11-3 to TRBJ2-1, with D possibly being TRBD2 (5 bases). Deletions cut 5 bases from V and 9 bases from J, with 8 bases between. The CDR3 extends over 11 amino acids. Looked up from germline, CDR1 is SGHNT and CDR2 is YENEEA. CDR3 DNA sequence: TGTGCCAGCAGCCAAGAGGGTGAGCAGTTCTTC. It is translated as CASSQEGEQFF. The variable domain in full, with the rest retrieved from reference TRBV11-3 and TRBJ2-1, is EAGVVQSPRYKIIEKKQPVAFWCNPISGHNTLYWYLQNLGQGPELLIRYENEEAVDDSQLPKDRFSAERLKGVDSTLKIQPAELGDSAVYLCASSQEGEQFFGPGTRLTVL.

The V call is TRBV4-1, the J call TRBJ1-5; tentative D call: TRBD1 (6 bases). The ends were cut back, 0 bases at V and 2 bases at J, with 14 bases in the middle. Per germline, CDR1 MGHRA and CDR2 YSYEKL. The length of the CDR3 is 17 residues. The CDR3 loop is CASSQEGGGLGNQPQHF. The CDR3 nucleotides read TGCGCCAGCAGCCAAGAAGGTGGGGGCCTTGGCAATCAGCCCCAGCATTTT.

Only a few counts were recorded for this clonotype. The genes are TRBV20-1 and TRBJ1-2, with TRBD1 identical over 7 bases. The CDR3 runs 13 residues. Germline V gene data show CDR1 as DFQATT and CDR2 as SNEGSKA (reference sequence). V shed 0 bases, J shed 8 bases, and the junction held 6 bases outside the gene matches. The CDR3: CSARDKGARGYTF. The CDR3 DNA sequence: TGCAGTGCTAGAGACAAGGGGGCGCGGGGCTACACCTTC.

The chain has TRBV5-1 and TRBJ2-5; TRBD2 matches at 9 bases. V was pared by 4 bases and J by 5 bases, with 6 bases of the junction left unmatched. CDR1 and CDR2 from the germline V gene are SGHRS and YFSETQ. The CDR3 runs to 14 residues. The CDR3 protein is CASSTGTSKETQYF. The CDR3 coding sequence is TGCGCCAGCAGCACCGGGACTAGCAAGGAGACCCAGTACTTC.

This clonotype has more than one count but fewer than ten. The V gene is TRBV6-2 or TRBV6-3, the J gene TRBJ2-5; either TRBD1 or TRBD2 may fit D (5 bases each). V was cut by 2 bases and J by 5 bases, with 6 bases left in between. Germline CDR1 reads MNHEY; CDR2 reads SVGEGT. CDR3 length: 12 amino acids. Here the CDR3 DNA reads TGTGCCAGCAGTTACGGGACGGAGACCCAGTACTTC. Amino acid sequence: CASSYGTETQYF.

V is TRBV6-2 or TRBV6-3 and J is TRBJ2-1; no definite D call. The CDR3 runs 11 residues. The ends were cut back, 7 bases at V and 9 bases at J, with 10 bases in the middle. Looked up from germline, CDR1 is MNHEY and CDR2 is SVGEGT. The CDR3 region has the DNA TGTGCCAGCACCCGATCCCGTGAGCAGTTCTTC. It yields the protein CASTRSREQFF.